The rows below give T cell receptor beta chains drawn from one sample of a study of shared T cell receptors in the human thymus. Profiled with immunoSEQ multiplex PCR; TCRdb holds only in-frame clones, not every one. The sample includes some 640,000 clones, about 90% of them seen just once. These data were also reused for a study on human thymus T cells.

The sample comprised thymocytes. The source is a boy under two years old with a congenital heart defect. CDR3s include the opening cysteine and the closing phenylalanine or tryptophan. A D gene is named only where the DNA matches it firmly. Size values are once, few and many counts, or a class for expanded clones, and some rows have none.

clone_size j_call d_call v_call cdr3_nt cdr3_aa
NA TRBJ1-1 NA TRBV2 TGTGCCAGCTTAACAGGGTCTGGCACTGAAGCTTTCTTT CASLTGSGTEAFF
NA TRBJ2-3 NA TRBV29-1 TGCAGCGTTGATCGGTCTCAGGACAGTACAGATACGCAGTATTTT CSVDRSQDSTDTQYF
NA TRBJ2-5 NA TRBV28 TGTGCCAGCAGTTTAATTCGGCTTAGCGGGACCCAGTACTTC CASSLIRLSGTQYF
NA TRBJ1-2 TRBD1 TRBV9 TGTGCCAGCAGCGTAGGGCCCCGGGACAGGGATTATGGCTACACCTTC CASSVGPRDRDYGYTF
few TRBJ2-7 NA TRBV27 TGTGCCAGCAGTTTACTCGGCGGCTACGAGCAGTACTTC CASSLLGGYEQYF
NA TRBJ2-3 NA TRBV14 TGTGCCAGCAGCCAAGTTGGGAGGCGGAGTTGCACAGATACGCAGTATTTT CASSQVGRRSCTDTQYF
once TRBJ1-3 TRBD1 TRBV4-3 TGCGCCAGCAGCCAAGTTGGGACAGCAGTAAACACCATATATTTT CASSQVGTAVNTIYF
NA TRBJ1-1 NA TRBV14 TGTGCCAGCAGCCCTTTTCAGGGCGCTGAAGCTTTCTTT CASSPFQGAEAFF
NA TRBJ2-7 TRBD1 TRBV14 TGTGCCAGCAGCCCAGGAGGACAGGGTTACGAGCAGTACTTC CASSPGGQGYEQYF
NA TRBJ2-1 NA TRBV5-6 TGTGCCAGCAGCTTGCGGAGGGGCTCCTACAATGAGCAGTTCTTC CASSLRRGSYNEQFF
few TRBJ1-3 TRBD1 TRBV10-3 TGTGCCATCAACCGACAGGGCCTCTCTGGAAACACCATATATTTT CAINRQGLSGNTIYF
NA TRBJ2-7 NA TRBV28 TGTGCCAGCAGTGCGGGAATCTCCTACGAGCAGTACTTC CASSAGISYEQYF
NA TRBJ1-5 NA TRBV2 TGTGCCAGCAGTATACTATCCCCCGACAGAGATCAGCCCCAGCATTTT CASSILSPDRDQPQHF
few TRBJ1-4 NA TRBV2 TGTGCCAACCACAGGGTGGGGAATAATGAAAAACTGTTTTTT CANHRVGNNEKLFF
NA TRBJ2-5 NA TRBV15 TGTGCCACCAGCAGAGATGCGACCGACAGGTACCAAGAGACCCAGTACTTC CATSRDATDRYQETQYF
NA TRBJ2-3 NA TRBV25-1 TGTGCCAGCAGTACCGACTGGAATCGGGAAGATACGCAGTATTTT CASSTDWNREDTQYF
NA TRBJ1-1 NA TRBV5-6 TGTGCCAGCAGCCAGGGGTTTGTGACATTGGACACTGAAGCTTTCTTT CASSQGFVTLDTEAFF
NA TRBJ2-5 TRBD2 TRBV2 TGTGCCAGCTGGGGGACTAGCGGGCTAAAAGAGACCCAGTACTTC CASWGTSGLKETQYF
NA TRBJ2-1 NA TRBV28 TGTGCCAGCAGTTTTATTAAGGAGGGTGAGCAGTTCTTC CASSFIKEGEQFF
NA TRBJ1-6 TRBD1 TRBV27 TGTGCCAGCAGTTTATACTGGGCCCAGGACGAGGGACCCGGGACAGGAGTTAATTCACCCCTCCACTTT CASSLYWAQDEGPGTGVNSPLHF
NA TRBJ2-3 NA TRBV6-5 TGTGCCAGCAGGTTGGAAGGGGCGCGGAAAGATACGCAGTATTTT CASRLEGARKDTQYF
NA TRBJ1-2 NA TRBV2 TGTGCCAGCAGTATAAGAGGGTTTTACACCTTC CASSIRGFYTF
NA TRBJ2-5 NA TRBV14 TGTGCCAGCAGCCAAGATCGGGATAGGCGGTATGAGACCCAGTACTTC CASSQDRDRRYETQYF
NA TRBJ2-7 NA TRBV27 TGTGCCAGCAGTCCATTTAAGGTAGCCCCATCCTACGAGCAGTACTTC CASSPFKVAPSYEQYF
once TRBJ1-3 NA TRBV27 TGTGCCAGCAGTTCACGCGGCCAGGGGGGAAACACCATATATTTT CASSSRGQGGNTIYF
NA TRBJ1-4 NA TRBV7-2 TGTGCCAGCAGACAGGGCGGAGGTTCCGAAAAACTGTTTTTT CASRQGGGSEKLFF
NA TRBJ2-7 TRBD2 TRBV28 TGTGCCAGCAGTCCCCACTCTGCGGGGGGATACGAGCAGTACTTC CASSPHSAGGYEQYF
NA TRBJ2-6 TRBD2 TRBV7-2 TGTGCCAGCAGCTTAGCCGGGACTATCCCCTCTGGGGCCAACGTCCTGACTTTC CASSLAGTIPSGANVLTF
NA TRBJ2-1 TRBD2 TRBV11-2 TGTGCCAGCAGCTTAGATCCACTAGCGGGAGGGCCGGGTGAGCAGTTCTTC CASSLDPLAGGPGEQFF
NA TRBJ2-1 TRBD1 TRBV28 TGTGCCAGCAGTCCCCCTGGGGACAGGCCGTCTCTTCGGTCCTACAATGAGCAGTTCTTC CASSPPGDRPSLRSYNEQFF
NA TRBJ2-7 NA TRBV27 TGTGCCACCTTGCGGTTTTGGCGGGGCTACGAGCAGTACTTC CATLRFWRGYEQYF
NA TRBJ1-6 NA TRBV30 TGTGCCTGGAGTGTACCCCCGGGGGTGCGCAATTCACCCCTCCACTTT CAWSVPPGVRNSPLHF
few TRBJ2-7 NA TRBV4-3 TGCGCCAGCAGCCAAGGGTGGGGCCGCCACCCCTACGAGCAGTACTTC CASSQGWGRHPYEQYF
NA TRBJ1-5 TRBD1 TRBV7-9 TGTGCCAGCAGCTCCGGGACAGGCGTGAATCAGCCCCAGCATTTT CASSSGTGVNQPQHF
NA TRBJ1-5 NA TRBV19 TGTGCCAGTAGTATCCTCCGTCAGCCCCAGCATTTT CASSILRQPQHF
NA TRBJ2-7 NA TRBV7-9 TGTGCCAGCAGCTCCCGGGACACTGGCTACGAGCAGTACTTC CASSSRDTGYEQYF
NA TRBJ2-1 TRBD1 TRBV7-9 TGTGCCAGCAGGAAGCTTAGGACAGGGGTCAATGAGCAGTTCTTC CASRKLRTGVNEQFF
NA TRBJ2-7 TRBD1 TRBV6-1 TGTGCCAGCAGTGGGCCGCGCCGGGACAGTGGCTACGAGCAGTACTTC CASSGPRRDSGYEQYF
NA TRBJ2-7 TRBD2 TRBV5-6 TGTGCCAGCAGCTCCGGGACTAGCGGGAATTTGACAGACTACGAGCAGTACTTC CASSSGTSGNLTDYEQYF
NA TRBJ1-5 NA TRBV28 TGTGCCAGCAGTTATGTATGGGCCAGAAGCTCGATAAGCAATCAGCCCCAGCATTTT CASSYVWARSSISNQPQHF
NA TRBJ1-3 NA TRBV4-1 TGCGCCAGCAGCCCCGACAGGCAGGTCGGTGGAAACACCATATATTTT CASSPDRQVGGNTIYF
NA TRBJ1-1 NA TRBV7-9 TGTGCCAGCAGCGTCCGGACAGCGATAACCACTGAAGCTTTCTTT CASSVRTAITTEAFF
NA TRBJ2-3 TRBD2 TRBV29-1 TGCAGCGTTAATTGGCTAGCGGACACAGATACGCAGTATTTT CSVNWLADTDTQYF
NA TRBJ2-2 NA TRBV30 TGTGCCTGCACGGGGTACTGGGGCGGGGAGCTGTTTTTT CACTGYWGGELFF
once TRBJ1-2 NA TRBV5-5 TGTGCCAGCAGCCTCGACATTAACTATGGCTACACCTTC CASSLDINYGYTF
NA TRBJ2-3 TRBD2 TRBV28 TGTGCCAGCAGTTTTAAGGGACTAGCGGGAGTGCAAGATACGCAGTATTTT CASSFKGLAGVQDTQYF
NA TRBJ2-1 TRBD2 TRBV2 TGTGCCAGCAGTGACGAGACTAGCGGGAGGGCGGAGCCCTACAATGAGCAGTTCTTC CASSDETSGRAEPYNEQFF
NA TRBJ2-3 NA TRBV7-9 TGTGCCAGCAGCCCAACCGGACAGTCCACAGATACGCAGTATTTT CASSPTGQSTDTQYF
NA TRBJ2-7 NA TRBV5-1 TGCGCCAGCAGCTTGGCTGGAGGGAAGAGCTCCTACGAGCAGTACTTC CASSLAGGKSSYEQYF
NA TRBJ2-3 TRBD2 TRBV4-3 TGCGCCAGCAGCCAAGAAATGGCCGGGCTAGCGGGGGTATCAGATACGCAGTATTTT CASSQEMAGLAGVSDTQYF